This T cell receptor (beta chain) was sequenced during a study of cytomegalovirus exposure and HLA in healthy donors. It was with 60 Vbeta and 13 Jbeta primers that the PCR ran. Repertoires were generated with immunoSEQ multiplex PCR, while TCRdb's copy carries only in-frame clones and drops some. Among more than 150,000 clones listed, around 80% were seen once. The V gene lost 8 bases and the J gene lost 4 bases, with 20 bases spanning the gap. Looked up from germline, CDR1 is MDHEN and CDR2 is SYDVKM. The CDR3 loop spans 15 amino acids. The sequenced sample was PBMCs. This receptor was obtained from a man between 35 and 55 years old in good health and CMV-seronegative. The chain carries TRBV28 and TRBJ2-5, with D possibly TRBD1 on 8 matching bases. The CDR3, as DNA: TGTGCCAGCGGGGGGAGACAGGGGAGGGGAGAGACCCAGTACTTC. It translates to CASGGRQGRGETQYF.